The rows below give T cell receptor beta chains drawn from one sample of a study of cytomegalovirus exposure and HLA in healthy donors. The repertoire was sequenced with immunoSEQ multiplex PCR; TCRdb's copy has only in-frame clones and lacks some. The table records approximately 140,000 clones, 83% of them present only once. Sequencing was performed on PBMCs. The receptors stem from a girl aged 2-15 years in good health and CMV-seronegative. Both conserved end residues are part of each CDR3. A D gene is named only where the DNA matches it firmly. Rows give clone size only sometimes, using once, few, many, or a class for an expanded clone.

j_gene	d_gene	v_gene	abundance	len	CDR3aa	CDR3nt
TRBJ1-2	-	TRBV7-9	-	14	CASSSYGGRYGYTF	TGTGCCAGTAGCTCTTATGGAGGTCGATATGGCTACACCTTC
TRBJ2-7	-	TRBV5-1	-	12	CASSLDAYEQYF	TGCGCCAGCAGCTTGGACGCGTACGAGCAGTACTTC
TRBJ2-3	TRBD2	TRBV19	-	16	CASSARLAVFTDTQYF	TGTGCCAGTAGTGCCAGACTAGCGGTGTTCACAGATACGCAGTATTTT
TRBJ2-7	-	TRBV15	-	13	CATSRDLRGEQYF	TGTGCCACCAGCAGAGATTTGAGAGGGGAGCAGTACTTC
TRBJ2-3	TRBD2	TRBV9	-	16	CASSPGTSGVSDTQYF	TGTGCCAGCAGCCCGGGGACTAGCGGGGTATCAGATACGCAGTATTTT
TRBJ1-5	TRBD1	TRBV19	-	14	CASSWTGGNQPQHF	TGTGCCAGTAGTTGGACAGGGGGAAATCAGCCCCAGCATTTT
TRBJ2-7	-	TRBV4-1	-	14	CASSQEGGTYEQYF	TGCGCCAGCAGCCAAGAAGGAGGGACCTACGAGCAGTACTTC
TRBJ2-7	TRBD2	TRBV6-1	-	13	CATRAGYPYEQYF	TGTGCCACCAGAGCGGGGTACCCCTACGAGCAGTACTTC
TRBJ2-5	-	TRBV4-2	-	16	CASSRPGLATGETQYF	TGTGCCAGCAGCCGCCCGGGACTTGCGACGGGGGAGACCCAGTACTTC
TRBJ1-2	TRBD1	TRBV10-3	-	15	CAIRPGQGMIYGYTF	TGTGCCATCAGACCGGGACAGGGGATGATCTATGGCTACACCTTC
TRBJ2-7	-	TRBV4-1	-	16	CASSQAIRVPSYEQYF	TGCGCCAGCAGCCAAGCCATCAGGGTACCCTCCTACGAGCAGTACTTC
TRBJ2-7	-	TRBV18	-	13	CASSPLGGNEQYF	TGTGCCAGCTCACCACTCGGAGGGAACGAGCAGTACTTC
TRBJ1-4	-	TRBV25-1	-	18	CASSLNMVKGRDNEKLFF	TGTGCCAGCAGCCTAAACATGGTCAAGGGGAGGGATAATGAAAAACTGTTTTTT
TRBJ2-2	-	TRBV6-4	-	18	CASSVGRTEAWNTGELFF	TGTGCCAGCAGTGTGGGTAGGACAGAGGCCTGGAACACCGGGGAGCTGTTTTTT
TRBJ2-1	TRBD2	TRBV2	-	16	CASSVRVAGAGDEQFF	TGTGCCAGCAGTGTCCGGGTAGCGGGAGCTGGCGATGAGCAGTTCTTC
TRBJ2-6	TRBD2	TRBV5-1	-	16	CASSLAGRAGANVLTF	TGCGCCAGCAGCTTGGCGGGGAGGGCTGGGGCCAACGTCCTGACTTTC
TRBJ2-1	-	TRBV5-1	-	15	CASSLEDYVYNEQFF	TGCGCCAGCAGCTTGGAGGACTACGTCTACAATGAGCAGTTCTTC
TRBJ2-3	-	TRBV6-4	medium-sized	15	CASSDSGGGTDTQYF	TGTGCCAGCAGTGACTCTGGCGGGGGCACAGATACGCAGTATTTT
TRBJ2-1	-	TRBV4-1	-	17	CASSQEEGLATYNEQFF	TGCGCCAGCAGCCAAGAGGAGGGCCTAGCGACCTACAATGAGCAGTTCTTC
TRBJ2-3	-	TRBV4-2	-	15	CASSQQGEVTDTQYF	TGTGCCAGCAGCCAGCAGGGGGAGGTCACAGATACGCAGTATTTT
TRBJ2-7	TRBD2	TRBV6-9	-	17	CASSYSASSGGAYEQYF	TGTGCCAGCAGTTATTCGGCGTCTAGCGGGGGGGCCTACGAGCAGTACTTC
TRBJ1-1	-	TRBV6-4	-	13	CASSEGAATEAFF	TGTGCCAGCAGTGAGGGGGCGGCCACTGAAGCTTTCTTT
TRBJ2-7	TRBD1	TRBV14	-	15	CASSLQGVRASEQYF	TGTGCCAGCAGCCTTCAGGGGGTTAGGGCGTCCGAGCAGTACTTC
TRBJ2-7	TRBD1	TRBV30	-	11	CAWQGAYEQYF	TGTGCCTGGCAGGGGGCCTACGAGCAGTACTTC
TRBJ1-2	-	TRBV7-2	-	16	CASSLVSGGPNYGYTF	TGTGCCAGCAGCTTAGTAAGCGGGGGACCTAACTATGGCTACACCTTC
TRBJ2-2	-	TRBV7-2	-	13	CASSHAEAGELFF	TGTGCCAGCAGCCACGCTGAGGCCGGGGAGCTGTTTTTT
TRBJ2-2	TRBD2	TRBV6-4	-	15	CASSDSLAGAGELFF	TGTGCCAGCAGTGACTCACTAGCGGGAGCCGGGGAGCTGTTTTTT
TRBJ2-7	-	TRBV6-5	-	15	CASSYRGRNSYEQYF	TGTGCCAGCAGTTATAGAGGGCGGAACTCCTACGAGCAGTACTTC
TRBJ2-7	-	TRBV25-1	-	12	CAREAKAYEQYF	TGTGCCAGGGAGGCTAAAGCCTACGAGCAGTACTTC
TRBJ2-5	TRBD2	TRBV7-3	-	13	CASSSGLAGTQYF	TGTGCCAGCAGCTCCGGACTAGCCGGGACCCAGTACTTC
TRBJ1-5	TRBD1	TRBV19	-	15	CASTTMTGGNQPQHF	TGTGCCAGTACCACTATGACAGGGGGCAATCAGCCCCAGCATTTT
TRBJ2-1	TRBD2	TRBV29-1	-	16	CSALRIAGVGNNEQFF	TGCAGCGCTCTTCGGATAGCGGGAGTCGGGAACAATGAGCAGTTCTTC
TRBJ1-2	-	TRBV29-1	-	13	CSVEALAFYGYTF	TGCAGCGTTGAAGCGCTCGCGTTCTATGGCTACACCTTC
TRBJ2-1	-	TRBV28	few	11	CASRASNEQFF	TGTGCCAGCAGGGCTTCGAATGAGCAGTTCTTC
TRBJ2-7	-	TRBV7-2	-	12	CASSSISYEQYF	TGTGCCAGCAGCTCCATCTCCTACGAGCAGTACTTC
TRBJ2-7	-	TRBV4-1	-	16	CASSQVLDSPPYEQYF	TGCGCCAGCAGCCAAGTCTTGGACTCGCCGCCCTACGAGCAGTACTTC
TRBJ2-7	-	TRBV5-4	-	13	CASSLGTGYEQYF	TGTGCCAGCAGCTTGGGAACAGGGTACGAGCAGTACTTC
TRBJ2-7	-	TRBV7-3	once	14	CASSLFLGLGEQYF	TGTGCCAGCAGCTTATTTCTCGGACTCGGCGAGCAGTACTTC
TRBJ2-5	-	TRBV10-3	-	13	CAIRPGGGETQYF	TGTGCCATCAGGCCCGGGGGAGGAGAGACCCAGTACTTC
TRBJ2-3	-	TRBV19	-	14	CASSMVEGRDTQYF	TGTGCCAGTAGTATGGTCGAGGGAAGAGATACGCAGTATTTT
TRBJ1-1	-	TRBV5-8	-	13	CASGGHPNTEAFF	TGTGCCAGCGGGGGACACCCTAACACTGAAGCTTTCTTT
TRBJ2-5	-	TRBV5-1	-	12	CASSLAGETQYF	TGCGCCAGCAGCTTGGCCGGGGAGACCCAGTACTTC
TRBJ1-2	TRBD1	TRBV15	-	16	CATRETTGEANYGYTF	TGTGCCACCAGGGAGACCACAGGGGAGGCTAACTATGGCTACACCTTC
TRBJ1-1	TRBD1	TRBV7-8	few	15	CASSLDRGPFTEAFF	TGTGCCAGCAGCTTGGACAGGGGGCCTTTCACTGAAGCTTTCTTT
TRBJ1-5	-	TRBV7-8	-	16	CASSIGRGFSNQPQHF	TGTGCCAGCAGCATAGGGAGGGGATTCTCTAATCAGCCCCAGCATTTT
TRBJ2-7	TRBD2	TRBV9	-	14	CASSSLAFSYEQYF	TGTGCCAGCAGCTCACTAGCGTTTTCCTACGAGCAGTACTTC
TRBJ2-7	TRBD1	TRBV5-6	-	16	CASSSYLNRGTYEQYF	TGTGCCAGCAGCTCATACCTCAACAGGGGAACCTACGAGCAGTACTTC
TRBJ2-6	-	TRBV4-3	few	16	CASSLNIVSGANVLTF	TGCGCCAGCAGTCTAAATATCGTCTCTGGGGCCAACGTCCTGACTTTC
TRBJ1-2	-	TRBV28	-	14	CASRTPGAGDGYTF	TGTGCCAGCAGAACACCGGGAGCTGGGGATGGCTACACCTTC
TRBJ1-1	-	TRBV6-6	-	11	CASRDSAEAFF	TGTGCCAGCAGGGACAGTGCTGAAGCTTTCTTT
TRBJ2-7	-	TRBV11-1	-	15	CASSRDRGGSYEQYF	TGTGCCAGCAGCCGCGACAGGGGAGGGTCCTACGAGCAGTACTTC
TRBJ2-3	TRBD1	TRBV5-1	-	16	CASSLGTGRGTDTQYF	TGCGCCAGCAGCTTGGGGACAGGGCGAGGCACAGATACGCAGTATTTT
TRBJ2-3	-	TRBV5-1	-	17	CASSLLPQVDETDTQYF	TGCGCCAGCAGCTTGCTTCCTCAGGTTGATGAAACAGATACGCAGTATTTT
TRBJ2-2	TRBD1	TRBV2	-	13	CASSETGAGELFF	TGTGCCAGCAGTGAAACAGGGGCCGGGGAGCTGTTTTTT
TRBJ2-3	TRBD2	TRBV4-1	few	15	CASSQASGGTDTQYF	TGCGCCAGCAGCCAAGCTAGCGGGGGGACAGATACGCAGTATTTT